This T cell receptor beta chain was captured in a study of blood T cells in healthy people across ages. As for the study in general: In model experiments, template switching was able to capture about one barcoded beta molecule for every two T cells that were present. Study results and limitations: A strong correlation between TCR beta diversity and naive T cell percentage was seen. Older individuals had lower TCR beta diversity per million T cells (the decline was roughly linear).

Points on this clonotype: Antigen: not known.

PCR was performed a second time for about 7 to 12 cycles using a sample-barcoded 5' primer and a J-beta primer mix. A template-switch adaptor containing 12 random nucleotides labeled each cDNA molecule. MiXCR, applied by TCRdb to the 5' RACE reads, yields one record per CDR3 protein. The sample records over 1.5 million distinct CDR3 sequences, roughly 50% being singletons. The CDR3 runs 13 residues. Trimming took 5 bases from V and 8 from J, leaving 13 bases between them. The chain joins TRBV12-3 or TRBV12-4 to TRBJ2-1; D gene uncertain. The TCR was taken from a woman in her forties in good health. Sequencing input: blood. The chain's CDR3 is CASSPYIGHEQFF. In DNA, the CDR3 is TGTGCCAGCAGTCCATACATAGGCCATGAGCAGTTCTTC.